This T cell receptor (beta chain) was obtained from a study of cytomegalovirus exposure and HLA in healthy donors. Germline assignment: CDR1 MGHRA and CDR2 YSYEKL. This CDR3 has 15 residues. The V and J ends lost 4 bases and 3 bases respectively, with 14 bases between them. The PCR contained 60 Vbeta and 13 Jbeta primers. Generated by immunoSEQ multiplex PCR, the TCRdb table keeps only in-frame clones and is missing some. The sample lists 150,000 to 200,000 clones, around 78% occurring once. The receptor was isolated from a middle-aged woman in good health and CMV-seronegative. The chain carries TRBV4-1 and TRBJ2-3; a weak D match, TRBD2 (6 bases). The sample was PBMCs. The CDR3: CASSPQLAGTDTQYF. DNA for the CDR3: TGCGCCAGCAGCCCGCAACTAGCTGGGACAGATACGCAGTATTTT.